This section outlines one T cell receptor beta chain sequence together with its context. Its antigen is currently not known. Within one base of it there is no much larger clone, and no base qualities were kept. These data come from a study of vaccination effects on CD4 cells after COVID-19 (dated by TCRdb to between 2021 and 2024). About the investigation overall: Each participant received two doses of an mRNA SARS-CoV-2 vaccine, either BNT162b2 or mRNA-1273. SARS-CoV-2 spike-specific CD4+ TCR repertoires from before and after mRNA vaccination were compared in COVID-19 convalescent patients and in infection-naive vaccine recipients. A total of over nine COVID-19 convalescent patients and a handful of SARS-CoV-2-naive healthy vaccine recipients were included in the full study. The Oncomine TCR Beta short-read assay on an Illumina iSeq 100 was used to sequence cultures from other donors in the study. The research as a whole found: Limitations of the study were the small number of convalescent patients and the absence of early post-infection timepoints. In healthy vaccine recipients, vaccine-induced clones were almost all SARS-CoV-2 mono-reactive, with only 1 of 255 cross-reactive with common cold coronaviruses. Clones induced by infection and clones induced by vaccination both contracted markedly at late timepoints after vaccination, which fits with T cell responses waning over time.

To identify antigen-specific CD4+ T cell clonotypes by their expansion, the ViraFEST assay first stimulated PBMC with viral peptide pools and then applied TCR sequencing. After more than 9 days of culture, CD4+ T cells were isolated with the EasySep CD4+ T cell isolation kit. None of the healthy vaccine recipients had a prior SARS-CoV-2 infection, which was confirmed by nucleocapsid antibody tests that came back negative both before and after vaccination. Each well held two million PBMC cultured in IMDM containing 5% human AB serum, about 10 IU/ml IL-2 and gentamicin, along with 10 ug/ml peptides. Half of the culture medium was replaced with fresh IL-2-containing medium on days 3 and 7. Unless noted otherwise, every peptide stimulation condition was grown in triplicate wells. PBMC were separated from whole blood using Ficoll-Paque Plus gradient centrifugation and were then either cryopreserved at -140C or used fresh. The overlapping peptide pools covered the spike proteins of SARS-CoV-2 and of the common cold coronaviruses HCoV-NL63, HCoV-OC43 and HCoV-229E. The QIAamp micro DNA kit was used to extract genomic DNA from the cultured CD4+ T cells.

Including the terminal cysteine and phenylalanine, the CDR3 comprises 14 residues. This entry keeps only the CDR3 DNA: 42 bases, framed from base 1. As encoded in the germline V gene (reference sequence), CDR1 is SEHNR while CDR2 is FQNEAQ. Cut back by 7 bases and 8 bases, the V and J ends lie 20 bases apart. Libraries were built with the immunoSEQ multiplex PCR assay. DNA from the cultured, isolated CD4+ T cells was subjected to TCR beta CDR3 sequencing. For the original study's pipeline: The analysis removed non-productive TCR sequences, trimmed reads to the CDR3 region, and retained only CDR3s that were 7 or more amino acids long. The MANAFEST web app was used to pick out antigen-specific clonotypes by comparing their expansion in peptide wells with that in reference cultures. For clones to be considered positive, expansion at FDR<0.05 versus reference and all other wells, an odds ratio above 5, and a frequency above 0.1% in two replicate wells were required. Clonotypes significantly expanded in SARS-CoV-2 spike wells and in at least one common cold coronavirus spike condition were defined as cross-reactive. Using the stringdist R package, CDR3 similarity was measured by Levenshtein distance, and unrooted trees were constructed with ape in R 3.6.1. The source is immuneACCESS, and TCRdb retained only in-frame sequences with V and J called. Part of the clones is not carried over; for the studies checked, unresolved V genes explain less than half of this, and the remainder is unexplained. V, J and clone size are taken as reported in that table, and D and trimming were inferred from the DNA itself. This sample holds some 69,000 clones; roughly 79% were observed only once. Around 2.9% of the sample is in the top ten clones.

This TCR was recovered from a human donor who received a COVID-19 vaccine. The chain was built from TRBV7-9 and TRBJ1-2; the D gene is perhaps TRBD1, from 5 matching bases. This sample comprised CD4+ T cells from PBMCs cultured with HCoV-NL63 spike peptides, obtained before COVID-19 vaccination. The sample's cell subset or site label is to be understood as: HCoV-NL63 spike overlapping peptide pool stimulation. The CDR3 reads as follows: CASTIMSGLGGYTF. The DNA reads TGTGCCAGCACCATAATGTCGGGGCTCGGGGGCTACACCTTC.